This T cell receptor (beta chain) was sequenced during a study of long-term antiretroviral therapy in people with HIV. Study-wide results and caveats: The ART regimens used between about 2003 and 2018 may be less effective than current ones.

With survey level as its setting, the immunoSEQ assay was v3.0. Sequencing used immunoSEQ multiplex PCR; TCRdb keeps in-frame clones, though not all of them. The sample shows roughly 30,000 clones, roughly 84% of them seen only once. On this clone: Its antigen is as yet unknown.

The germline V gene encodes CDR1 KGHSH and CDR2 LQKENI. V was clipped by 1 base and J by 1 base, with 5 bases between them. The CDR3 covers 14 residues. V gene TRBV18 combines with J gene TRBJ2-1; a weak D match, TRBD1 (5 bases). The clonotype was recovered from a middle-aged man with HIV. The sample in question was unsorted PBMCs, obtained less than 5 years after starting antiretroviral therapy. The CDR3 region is CASSPQGSYNEQFF. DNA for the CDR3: TGTGCCAGCTCACCACAGGGGTCCTACAATGAGCAGTTCTTC. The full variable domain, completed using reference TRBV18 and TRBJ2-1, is NAGVMQNPRHLVRRRGQEARLRCSPMKGHSHVYWYRQLPEEGLKFMVYLQKENIIDESGMPKERFSAEFPKEGPSILRIQQVVRGDSAAYFCASSPQGSYNEQFFGPGTRLTVL.